One T cell receptor (beta chain) is described in this entry. Antigen unknown. The data were obtained in a study of cytomegalovirus exposure and HLA in healthy donors. General study findings and limits: After further analysis at a later stage, 15,000 to 20,000 TCR beta sequences were associated with HLA alleles at 0.05 false discovery rate. Among donors in an Asian-associated ancestry cluster, a later analysis reportedly found fewer N-insertions than the roughly 610-donor mean.

PCR involved 60 Vbeta and 13 Jbeta primers. The protocol was immunoSEQ multiplex PCR, while the TCRdb copy is restricted to in-frame clones and leaves out a portion. The sample records more than 90,000 clones, approximately 77% being singletons. J was trimmed by 0 bases and V by 4 bases; bases with no gene match: 4. Germline V gives CDR1 KGHSH, CDR2 LQKENI. The CDR3 is 15 amino acids. The chain links TRBV18 to TRBJ1-1; 8 positions agree with TRBD1. The sample taken for sequencing was PBMCs. This clonotype originated in a man aged 50-60 years in good health and CMV-seropositive. For the CDR3, the DNA is TGTGCCAGCTCACGGGACAGGACCTTGAACACTGAAGCTTTCTTT. Translated, it gives CASSRDRTLNTEAFF.